A selection of T cell receptor beta chains follows, all from one sample in a study of CD8 T cells in Susac syndrome. TCRdb re-called the immunoSEQ multiplex PCR reads with MiXCR, one entry per CDR3 protein. The sample yields 300,000 to 350,000 distinct CDR3 sequences, 92% seen once. The sequencing sample was made of CD4+ T cells from PBMCs. These TCRs come from a human donor with multiple sclerosis. CDR3s include the opening cysteine and the closing phenylalanine or tryptophan. D genes are given only for firm matches. Size is omitted from some rows. Given values are once, few, many or a class for expanded clones.

v_gene	abundance	j_gene	d_gene	CDR3nt	CDR3aa
TRBV24-1	-	TRBJ2-3	TRBD1	TGTGCCACCAGTGACCCCGGGACAGGGTTTCCTCGGAATACGCAGTATTTT	CATSDPGTGFPRNTQYF
TRBV7-2	-	TRBJ2-4	-	TGTGCCAGCAGCTTAGGGGAAGCCCGGAGCATTCAGTACTTC	CASSLGEARSIQYF
TRBV18	once	TRBJ2-1	-	TGTGCCAGCTCACTACTTGACCGCAATGAGCAGTTCTTC	CASSLLDRNEQFF
TRBV6-5	once	TRBJ2-5	TRBD2	TGTGCCAGCAGTTACTCGGGTAGCGGGGGGCGGGTAGAGACCCAGTACTTC	CASSYSGSGGRVETQYF
TRBV19	-	TRBJ2-4	-	TGTGCCAGTAGTAGTACACGGGACATTCAGTACTTC	CASSSTRDIQYF
TRBV7-2	-	TRBJ2-2	-	TGTGCCAGCAGCTCCGGACGGAAGCTGAACACCGGGGAGCTGTTTTTT	CASSSGRKLNTGELFF
TRBV30	-	TRBJ1-2	-	TGTGCCTGGATACCCTCGCACAGCCGGGTCTATGGCTACACCTTC	CAWIPSHSRVYGYTF
TRBV3-1	-	TRBJ2-1	TRBD1	TGTGCCAGCAGCCGTAACAGGGGTGAGCAGTTCTTC	CASSRNRGEQFF
TRBV5-4	-	TRBJ1-1	-	TGTGCCAGCAGCATCTATCGACAGACCTATGAAGCTTTCTTT	CASSIYRQTYEAFF
TRBV20-1	-	TRBJ2-2	-	TGCAGTGCTAGCCCGACAGGCGCCGGGGAGCTGTTTTTT	CSASPTGAGELFF
TRBV30	-	TRBJ2-7	-	TGTGCCTGGAGTGTACGTCTCGGTCGAGGGGGTCAGGGCTACTTCTACGAGCAGTACTTC	CAWSVRLGRGGQGYFYEQYF
TRBV28	once	TRBJ2-7	-	TGTGCCAGCAGTTTACCTTTGGGCAGGGGCCTATACGAGCAGTACTTC	CASSLPLGRGLYEQYF
TRBV10-3	-	TRBJ1-6	-	TGTGCCATCAGTGAAAGGACGAATTCACCCCTCCACTTT	CAISERTNSPLHF
TRBV7-3	-	TRBJ2-5	-	TGTGCCAGCAGCTTATTGGGACATTTCCAAGAGACCCAGTACTTC	CASSLLGHFQETQYF
TRBV5-1	-	TRBJ1-2	-	TGCGCCAGCAGCTTGGTAGCCCGGCGTAGGGTCAGGGGCTACACCTTC	CASSLVARRRVRGYTF
TRBV6-5	-	TRBJ2-5	-	TGTGCCAGCAGTTACGGGCGGGTACAAGAGACCCAGTACTTC	CASSYGRVQETQYF
TRBV12-3/TRBV12-4	-	TRBJ1-2	-	TGTGCCAGCAGTTTCCGCACGGCCTATGGCTACACCTTC	CASSFRTAYGYTF
TRBV20-1	-	TRBJ2-7	-	TGCAGTGCTGGCATCTCCCCCGATTACGAGCAGTACTTC	CSAGISPDYEQYF
TRBV20-1	-	TRBJ2-5	-	TGCAGTGCTAGAGATGCCGGCGAGACCCAGTACTTC	CSARDAGETQYF
TRBV29-1	-	TRBJ1-1	-	TGCAGCGTTGTACGGGGCGAGACTGAAGCTTTCTTT	CSVVRGETEAFF
TRBV20-1	-	TRBJ2-6	-	TGCAGTGCTAGAGGACAGCTCGGTGGGGCCAACGTCCTGACTTTC	CSARGQLGGANVLTF
TRBV7-2	-	TRBJ2-1	-	TGTGCCAGCAGCTTAGGGGTCGGGCGGGATCCGTTCTTC	CASSLGVGRDPFF
TRBV7-2	-	TRBJ2-5	-	TGTGCCAGCAGCTTAGGGGGGCGGGGCGGGACCCAGTACTTC	CASSLGGRGGTQYF
TRBV6-1	-	TRBJ1-1	TRBD1	TGTGCCAGCATCGGCTCAAGGGGGCGAGGCACTGAAGCTTTCTTT	CASIGSRGRGTEAFF
TRBV12-3/TRBV12-4	-	TRBJ2-2	-	TGTGCCAGCAGTCCGCAGTCCACGAACACCGGGGAGCTGTTTTTT	CASSPQSTNTGELFF
TRBV7-2	-	TRBJ2-2	-	TGTGCCAGCAGCTTAAGTCCCAGGGGAACCGGGGAGCTGTTTTTT	CASSLSPRGTGELFF
TRBV7-9	-	TRBJ1-1	TRBD1	TGTGCCAGCAGCTTAGGCCCACCGGGACAGGGAACTGAAGCTTTCTTT	CASSLGPPGQGTEAFF
TRBV3-1	few	TRBJ2-3	-	TGTGCCAGCAGCCAAGCAGATACGCAGTATTTT	CASSQADTQYF
TRBV29-1	-	TRBJ2-3	-	TGCAGCGTTGAGGAGCCCGTCACAGATACGCAGTATTTT	CSVEEPVTDTQYF
TRBV10-1	-	TRBJ2-1	TRBD1	TGCGCCAGCGGCCACAGGGGGATCGATGAGCAGTTCTTC	CASGHRGIDEQFF
TRBV3-1	-	TRBJ1-1	-	TGTGCCAGCAGCACCCGGACAGTCGGCACTGAAGCTTTCTTT	CASSTRTVGTEAFF
TRBV4-2	-	TRBJ2-3	TRBD2	TGTGCCAGCAGCCAAGATCTAACTAGCGGGGGAGTGAGGCAGTATTTT	CASSQDLTSGGVRQYF
TRBV7-9	-	TRBJ2-7	-	TGTGCCAGCATCGCAGAAGGCGAGCAGTACTTC	CASIAEGEQYF
TRBV5-1	-	TRBJ2-7	-	TGCGCCAGCAGCTTGGTTCCGGGGGTCAACGAGCAGTACTTC	CASSLVPGVNEQYF
TRBV20-1	-	TRBJ1-5	-	TGCAGTGCCAACGGCGGGGGGAACAATCAGCCCCAGCATTTT	CSANGGGNNQPQHF
TRBV20-1	-	TRBJ2-5	TRBD2	TGCAGTGCTCAGGGACTAGCGGGGCCATGGGGGGAGACCCAGTACTTC	CSAQGLAGPWGETQYF
TRBV30	-	TRBJ2-1	TRBD1	TGTGCCTGGACCCCCTTGGGACAGGGTTTCGGTGAGCAGTTCTTC	CAWTPLGQGFGEQFF
TRBV3-1	-	TRBJ2-3	TRBD1	TGTGCCAGCAGCCAATGGGACAGGGGGCGTCGAACAGATACGCAGTATTTT	CASSQWDRGRRTDTQYF
TRBV30	once	TRBJ2-3	TRBD2	TGTGCCTGGGGGACTACGTCCCACGCCGATACGCAGTATTTT	CAWGTTSHADTQYF
TRBV6-1	-	TRBJ1-1	TRBD1	TGTGCCAGCAGTGGCGGGACAGGGGCCCGGGGGGGAGGCGCTTTCTTT	CASSGGTGARGGGAFF
TRBV10-3	-	TRBJ2-5	-	TGTGCCATCAGTGAGGGGCTAGTCCCTGAGACCCAGTACTTC	CAISEGLVPETQYF
TRBV5-1	-	TRBJ1-1	-	TGCGCCAGCAGCTTAAGAACCCGACAGACGAACACTGAAGCTTTCTTT	CASSLRTRQTNTEAFF
TRBV20-1	-	TRBJ2-5	-	TGCAGTGCTAGAGATGCGAGGAGCGGTGAGACCCAGTACTTC	CSARDARSGETQYF
TRBV12-3/TRBV12-4	-	TRBJ2-7	-	TGTGCCAGCAGTTCTCGCGGGGGCCTTGCCGACGAGCAGTACTTC	CASSSRGGLADEQYF